This passage covers 31 T cell receptor beta chains from one sample sequenced in a study of T-cell memory formation after mild COVID-19. Each CDR3 protein gets one entry after TCRdb re-called the 5' RACE reads with MiXCR. The sample has 470,000 or so distinct CDR3 sequences; roughly 20% are singletons. Sequenced sample: PBMCs or a T cell subset sorted from them (not recorded which). The receptors shown here come from an adult woman who had mild COVID-19 (a few samples of this study predate the infection). Cell type and time point are not known.

The V gene is TRBV5-1, the J gene TRBJ2-1; 9 positions match TRBD2. CDR1 SGHRS and CDR2 YFSETQ come from the germline V gene. V dropped 0 bases and J dropped 16; count of bases not matched to a gene: 8. CDR3 length equals 13 residues. The CDR3 protein is CASSLGTSERSFF. CDR3 nucleotide sequence: TGCGCCAGCAGCTTGGGGACTAGCGAGCGATCATTCTTC.

In this sample, this clonotype turned up a few times. This CDR3 reads CASRTGSGKQETQYF. The CDR3, as DNA: TGTGCCAGCCGGACAGGTTCAGGAAAACAAGAGACCCAGTACTTC. The chain uses TRBV2 and TRBJ2-5; the match to TRBD1 covers 7 bases. This CDR3 has 15 residues. V lost 8 bases and J lost 2; bases outside the gene matches: 11. Germline assignment: CDR1 SNHLY and CDR2 FYNNEI.

The V gene is TRBV6-2 or TRBV6-3, the J gene TRBJ2-7; no firm D call. V lost 10 bases, J lost 0 bases, and 10 bases lay in between. Looked up from germline, CDR1 is MNHEY and CDR2 is SVGEGT. This CDR3 is built from 12 residues. The CDR3 sequence is CATTGSSYEQYF. The DNA of the CDR3 is TGTGCCACCACCGGTAGCTCCTACGAGCAGTACTTC.

This clonotype came up a few times. The chain couples TRBV7-8 to TRBJ1-1; 7 bases line up with TRBD1. With V trimmed by 5 bases and J by 2 bases, 8 bases remained unmatched. The CDR3 covers 15 residues. Germline V CDR1 and CDR2: SGHVS, FQNEAQ. The CDR3 sequence is CASSPAGQANTEAFF. The CDR3 nucleotides are TGTGCCAGCAGCCCCGCCGGACAGGCAAACACTGAAGCTTTCTTT. The entire variable domain, with the rest obtained from reference TRBV7-8 and TRBJ1-1, is as follows: GAGVSQSPRYKVAKRGQDVALRCDPISGHVSLFWYQQALGQGPEFLTYFQNEAQLDKSGLPSDRFFAERPEGSVSTLKIQRTQQEDSAVYLCASSPAGQANTEAFFGQGTRLTVV.

There are a few counts of this clonotype. The V and J genes are TRBV10-3 and TRBJ2-5; TRBD2 might be the D (6 bases). CDR3 length: 19 amino acids. The V gene lost 1 base and the J gene lost 5 bases, with 26 bases spanning the gap. Germline V gene sequence: CDR1 ENHRY, CDR2 SYGVKD. The CDR3 loop reads CAISEYEEPIGDSSETQYF. The CDR3 DNA is TGTGCCATCAGTGAGTATGAGGAGCCGATCGGGGACTCGAGCGAGACCCAGTACTTC.

This clonotype was recorded a few times. The V and J genes are TRBV6-5 and TRBJ2-3; 8 nucleotides line up with TRBD2. The CDR3 runs 14 residues. Germline assignment: CDR1 MNHEY and CDR2 SVGAGI. Trimming removed 8 bases from V and 3 bases from J; junction bases left unmatched: 7. The CDR3 spells CASGAASGTDTQYF. CDR3 nucleotide sequence: TGTGCCAGCGGGGCTGCTAGCGGGACAGATACGCAGTATTTT.

The rearrangement links TRBV20-1 to TRBJ1-4; possibly TRBD1 for D (5 bases). The V gene lost 6 bases and the J gene lost 0 bases, with 11 bases spanning the gap. Looked up from germline, CDR1 is DFQATT and CDR2 is SNEGSKA (reference sequence). The length of the CDR3 is 14 residues. CDR3 coding DNA: TGCAGTGCCAGGAGGGGTGCAACTAATGAAAAACTGTTTTTT. Amino acid sequence: CSARRGATNEKLFF.

This clonotype was recorded a few times. This rearrangement joins TRBV6-4 to TRBJ1-1; D is ambiguous. V lost 2 bases to trimming and J lost 8 bases, with 12 bases between them. Per the germline V gene, CDR1 is MRHNA and CDR2 is SNTAGT. The CDR3 extends over 13 amino acids. CDR3 nucleotides: TGTGCCAGCAGTGACAGCGGCATAGGGGAAGCTTTCTTT. This sequence encodes CASSDSGIGEAFF.

This chain links TRBV7-6 with TRBJ2-2; D is undetermined. Trimming cost V 0 bases and J 7 bases, with 9 bases left between them. The CDR3 totals 14 residues. The germline CDR1 and CDR2 sequences are SGHVS and FNYEAQ. CDR3 sequence (DNA): TGTGCCAGCAGCTTAGCGCAGACGAACGGGGAGCTGTTTTTT. It is translated as CASSLAQTNGELFF.

In its sample, this clonotype was seen a few times. J is TRBJ2-7 and V is TRBV3-1; the D gene is possibly TRBD1 (6 bases). Germline-derived CDR1 and CDR2 are LGHDT and YNNKEL (reference sequence). Trimming left V 6 bases short and J 5 bases short, with 8 bases between. The CDR3 sequence is 11 residues long. The CDR3 reads CASRGANEQYF. As DNA, the CDR3 is TGTGCCAGCAGGGGGGCCAACGAGCAGTACTTC.

The CDR3 region has the DNA TGTGCCAGCAGCTTAGGAGGTGGCGACGGCCCCCACTATGGCTACACCTTC. Amino acids: CASSLGGGDGPHYGYTF. The chain combines TRBV7-9 with TRBJ1-2, with D uncertain. The CDR3 has 17 residues. V shed 1 base and J shed 3 bases, with 18 bases lying between them. Looked up from germline, CDR1 is SEHNR and CDR2 is FQNEAQ (reference sequence). The variable domain in full, completed from reference TRBV7-9 and TRBJ1-2, reads DTGVSQNPRHKITKRGQNVTFRCDPISEHNRLYWYRQTLGQGPEFLTYFQNEAQLEKSRLLSDRFSAERPKGSFSTLEIQRTEQGDSAMYLCASSLGGGDGPHYGYTFGSGTRLTVV.

This sequence joins TRBV7-9 and TRBJ2-1; possible D gene TRBD1, 6 bases. CDR1 and CDR2 from the germline V gene are SEHNR and FQNEAQ (reference sequence). This CDR3 comprises 12 residues. Trimming cost V 7 bases and J 10 bases, with 14 bases left between them. CDR3 amino acids: CASIEVGTEQFF. CDR3 DNA sequence: TGTGCCAGCATCGAAGTCGGGACAGAGCAGTTCTTC.

A note on this clonotype: At one of its ends the junction is not consistent with the germline gene, which may arise from a read error. The chain employs TRBV12-3 or TRBV12-4 and TRBJ1-4, with a possible D match to TRBD1 (5 bases). The CDR3 spans 17 residues. The CDR3 DNA reads TGTGCCGGCAGTTTAGGGGTGACGGCAGGCCTTAATGAAAAACTGTTTTTT. This codes for CAGSLGVTAGLNEKLFF.

This clonotype was observed many times. This chain links TRBV12-3 or TRBV12-4 with TRBJ1-1; 8 positions agree with TRBD1. The CDR3 contains 14 residues. Trimming cost V 7 bases and J 6 bases; bases outside gene matches: 10. The CDR3 nucleotides are TGTGCCAGCAACCCGAACAGGGGGGGCCCTGAAGCTTTCTTT. It encodes CASNPNRGGPEAFF.

This clonotype was seen only a few times. CDR3 loop: CASSREPGLWDNEQFF. DNA for the CDR3: TGCGCCAGCAGCCGTGAGCCAGGGCTCTGGGACAATGAGCAGTTCTTC. J is TRBJ2-1 and V is TRBV5-1; D perhaps matches TRBD1 (5 bases). Trimming pared 4 bases from V and 5 bases from J, leaving 19 bases between. There are 16 residues in the CDR3. Germline V lookup: CDR1 SGHRS, CDR2 YFSETQ.

This chain connects TRBV25-1 to TRBJ2-7; D unresolved. The CDR3 runs to 12 residues. CDR1 is MGHDK and CDR2 is SYGVNS in the germline V gene. V shed 3 bases and J shed 3 bases, with 6 bases lying between them. The CDR3 DNA is TGTGCCAGCAGTGATTCGGGCTACGAGCAGTACTTC. It specifies CASSDSGYEQYF.

J is TRBJ1-5 and V is TRBV9; unclear D gene. The V and J ends lost 3 bases and 5 bases respectively, with 15 bases between them. The CDR3 loop spans 15 amino acids. CDR1 is SGDLS, CDR2 YYNGEE, per germline. CDR3 loop: CASSESPGEDQPQHF. CDR3 in DNA: TGTGCCAGCAGCGAGAGTCCCGGGGAAGATCAGCCCCAGCATTTT.

J is TRBJ1-3 and V is TRBV12-3 or TRBV12-4, with no clear D. V lost 7 bases and J lost 1, with 23 bases in between. This CDR3 spans 18 amino acids. CDR3 nucleotides: TGTGCCAGCACCCCCCCGCGGTGGGTGGTGGGGTCTGGAAACACCATATATTTT. Amino acid sequence: CASTPPRWVVGSGNTIYF.

This rearrangement joins TRBV18 to TRBJ2-5; 11 bases map to TRBD2. The junction had 9 bases not matched to a gene; V was cut back by 4 bases and J by 5 bases. The CDR3 contains 16 residues. Germline values: CDR1 KGHSH, CDR2 LQKENI. The CDR3 region has the DNA TGTGCCAGCTCACGCAAGACTAGCGGGGTTGGGGAGACCCAGTACTTC. It encodes CASSRKTSGVGETQYF.

This chain links TRBV7-2 with TRBJ1-2; D is possibly TRBD1 (5 bases). Germline V lookup: CDR1 SGHTA, CDR2 FQGNSA. Trimming cost V 1 base and J 4 bases, with 16 bases left between them. The CDR3 sequence is 16 residues long. The CDR3 coding sequence is TGTGCCAGCAGCTTAGTCCAGGGCCTGGTTGGCTATGGCTACACCTTC. It yields the protein CASSLVQGLVGYGYTF.

This sequence joins TRBV7-3 and TRBJ1-2; perhaps TRBD1 as D (6 bases). Germline V gene sequence: CDR1 SGHTA, CDR2 FQGTGA. The CDR3 is made up of 13 amino acids. Deletions cut 5 bases from V and 8 bases from J, with 15 bases between. The chain's CDR3 is CASSAQGRGGYTF. CDR3 sequence (DNA): TGTGCCAGCAGCGCACAGGGTCGGGGAGGCTACACCTTC.

Ten or more counts support this clonotype. The rearrangement uses TRBV3-1 and TRBJ2-1; maybe TRBD2 (6 bases). The CDR3 consists of 15 residues. CDR1 and CDR2 from the germline V gene are LGHDT and YNNKEL (reference sequence). The V end was cut by 6 bases, the J end by 0 bases, with 12 bases between. The CDR3 DNA reads as TGTGCCAGCAGTCCGGGACTTAGCTCCTACAATGAGCAGTTCTTC. This gives the protein CASSPGLSSYNEQFF.

The chain links TRBV7-2 to TRBJ2-5; D gene uncertain. V lost 5 bases to trimming and J lost 9 bases, with 13 bases between them. The CDR3 spans 12 residues. Germline CDR1 is SGHTA and CDR2 is FQGNSA. CDR3 sequence (DNA): TGTGCCAGCAGCCCAGTATTCGACGCCCAGTACTTC. Translation gives CASSPVFDAQYF.

This clonotype was seen only a few times. This chain uses TRBV5-5 with TRBJ2-3; TRBD1 might be the D (6 bases). V dropped 5 bases and J dropped 0 bases, with 10 bases sitting between them. From germline, CDR1 is SGHKS and CDR2 YYEKEE (reference sequence). CDR3 length: 14 residues. CDR3 sequence reads: CASRWDTSTDTQYF. CDR3 nucleotide sequence: TGTGCCAGCAGGTGGGACACTAGCACAGATACGCAGTATTTT.

The chain couples TRBV12-3 or TRBV12-4 to TRBJ1-2, with 9 bases identical to TRBD1. This CDR3 has 15 residues. V shed 5 bases and J 4 bases; nucleotides not matched to a gene: 8. CDR3 sequence reads: CASSTGQGWGYGYTF. For the CDR3, the DNA is TGTGCCAGCAGTACGGGACAGGGTTGGGGCTATGGCTACACCTTC.

This clonotype has just a few counts. A read error may account for a junction end that differs from germline. The gene calls are TRBV7-7 and TRBJ2-2; perhaps TRBD2 as D (5 bases). The CDR3 totals 14 residues. Germline values: CDR1 SSHAT, CDR2 FNYEAQ (reference sequence). DNA for the CDR3: TGTGCTAGCAGCTTGGGAGAGGCGACCGGGGAGCTGTTTTTT. Translation: CASSLGEATGELFF.

This clonotype appeared a single time. The V gene is TRBV25-1, the J gene TRBJ2-1; 11 bases fit TRBD2. Germline CDR1 and CDR2: MGHDK and SYGVNS. J gave up 10 bases and V 5 bases, and 7 bases lay outside the gene matches. This CDR3 spans 14 amino acids. CDR3: CASSRTSGLGEQFF. The CDR3 DNA is TGTGCCAGCAGTCGGACTAGCGGGCTCGGGGAGCAGTTCTTC.

This rearrangement joins TRBV18 to TRBJ2-7; 8 nucleotides match TRBD1. The CDR3 spans 13 residues. Germline V gene lookup returns CDR1 KGHSH and CDR2 LQKENI. V was pared by 3 bases and J by 9 bases, with 7 bases of the junction left unmatched. This CDR3 is CASSPGTGQGQYF. The CDR3 DNA sequence: TGTGCCAGCTCACCGGGGACAGGCCAGGGGCAGTACTTC.

There are a few counts of this clonotype. The chain uses TRBV28 and TRBJ2-1; D possibly corresponds to TRBD1 (7 bases). The V gene's germline CDR1 is MDHEN and CDR2 SYDVKM. V lost 3 bases and J 10 bases, leaving 16 bases between the germline ends. The CDR3 sequence is 14 residues long. CDR3 DNA sequence: TGTGCCAGCAGTTTGGTTGGAGGGGGCGGGGAGCAGTTCTTC. It is translated as CASSLVGGGGEQFF.

CDR3 protein: CASRAGNSPLHF. The CDR3 nucleotides are TGTGCCAGTAGAGCGGGTAATTCACCCCTCCACTTT. V usage is TRBV19 and J usage is TRBJ1-6; D is unresolved. Per the germline V gene, CDR1 is LNHDA and CDR2 is SQIVND (reference sequence). Trimming left V 6 bases short and J 6 bases short, with 6 bases between. This CDR3 has 12 amino acids.

This clonotype was detected only a few times. V and J are TRBV20-1 and TRBJ2-3; 7 bases align to TRBD1. CDR1 is DFQATT and CDR2 is SNEGSKA in the germline V gene (reference sequence). This CDR3 is 15 amino acids long. V lost 5 bases to trimming and J lost 2 bases; unmatched junction nucleotides: 10. CDR3 sequence: CSADPGQIITDTQYF. The CDR3 DNA sequence: TGCAGTGCTGACCCGGGACAGATTATCACAGATACGCAGTATTTT.